A single sample is the source of the 31 T cell receptor beta chains below, sequenced in a study of CD8 T cells in Susac syndrome. RNA in amounts of roughly 0.5 to 1 ug was reverse transcribed with random hexamers. From the immunoSEQ multiplex PCR reads, TCRdb called clonotypes with MiXCR, one entry per CDR3 protein. The profile shows 400,000 or so distinct CDR3 sequences, roughly 85% of them singletons. The sample taken for sequencing was CD8+ T cells from PBMCs. The receptors originated from a human donor with multiple sclerosis.

This chain connects TRBV5-1 to TRBJ2-5; TRBD1 matches at 10 bases. With 0 bases clipped from V and 5 bases from J, the junction kept 7 bases outside the gene matches. CDR3 size: 16 residues. The V gene's germline CDR1 is SGHRS and CDR2 YFSETQ. CDR3 sequence (DNA): TGCGCCAGCAGCTTGGCTGGGACAGGGGTGAGGGAGACCCAGTACTTC. This encodes CASSLAGTGVRETQYF.

The rearrangement uses TRBV10-3 and TRBJ1-1, with a possible D match to TRBD1 (5 bases). CDR1 and CDR2 (germline): ENHRY, SYGVKD. The CDR3 length is 15 residues. Deletions cut 4 bases from V and 1 base from J, with 13 bases between. The CDR3 protein is CAISAPTGANTEAFF. CDR3 bases: TGTGCCATCAGTGCCCCTACCGGGGCGAACACTGAAGCTTTCTTT.

This chain uses TRBV12-3 or TRBV12-4 with TRBJ2-1; D is unresolved. CDR3 size: 15 residues. Trimming removed 5 bases at V and 5 bases at J, with 16 bases between. The CDR3 nucleotides are TGTGCCAGCAGTCCATGTCCCAAATCTCACAATGAGCAGTTCTTC. The encoded protein is CASSPCPKSHNEQFF.

This chain joins TRBV29-1 and TRBJ1-1; 9 bases align to TRBD1. The germline V gene has CDR1 SQVTM and CDR2 ANQGSEA. With V trimmed by 6 bases and J by 5 bases, 7 bases remained unmatched. The CDR3 totals 13 residues. Here the CDR3 reads CSVVQGAETEAFF. CDR3 DNA: TGCAGCGTAGTACAGGGGGCAGAGACTGAAGCTTTCTTT.

The J gene is TRBJ2-7, the V gene TRBV2; 11 nucleotides agree with TRBD2. The CDR3 length is 15 residues. The V gene's germline CDR1 is SNHLY and CDR2 FYNNEI. Trimming took 6 bases from V and 7 from J; bases not matched to a gene: 11. CDR3 region: CASSGETSGIGEQYF. CDR3 DNA: TGTGCCAGCAGCGGGGAGACTAGCGGGATTGGTGAGCAGTACTTC.

This clonotype was picked up a small number of times. The rearrangement links TRBV6-1 to TRBJ1-1; D unclear. The V gene's germline CDR1 is MNHNS and CDR2 SASEGT. The CDR3 loop spans 13 amino acids. Trimming removed 6 bases at V and 4 bases at J, with 12 bases between. This chain's CDR3 is CASSFAVSTEAFF. CDR3 bases: TGTGCCAGCAGCTTCGCGGTCTCCACTGAAGCTTTCTTT.

V gene TRBV19 combines with J gene TRBJ1-1; D not certain. Between the trimmed V and J ends, which lost 9 bases and 0 bases, there was a span of 14 bases. The CDR3 spans 14 residues. Germline CDR1 reads LNHDA; CDR2 reads SQIVND (reference sequence). CDR3 bases: TGTGCCAGCCGATTGGGAGGACTGAACACTGAAGCTTTCTTT. It is translated as CASRLGGLNTEAFF. The full variable domain, rest sourced from reference TRBV19 and TRBJ1-1, is DGGITQSPKYLFRKEGQNVTLSCEQNLNHDAMYWYRQDPGQGLRLIYYSQIVNDFQKGDIAEGYSVSREKKESFPLTVTSAQKNPTAFYLCASRLGGLNTEAFFGQGTRLTVV.

This sequence joins TRBV4-1 and TRBJ1-4, with D unresolved. This CDR3 comprises 16 residues. Between the trimmed V and J ends, which lost 1 base and 3 bases, there was a span of 12 bases. CDR1 MGHRA and CDR2 YSYEKL come from the germline V gene. The CDR3 DNA is TGCGCCAGCAGCCAAGTAGCGGGATCGGCTAATGAAAAACTGTTTTTT. This sequence encodes CASSQVAGSANEKLFF.

The chain joins TRBV4-1 to TRBJ2-3; 8 bases are shared with TRBD2. The CDR3 covers 21 residues. The V and J ends lost 3 bases and 2 bases, in that order; junction bases with no gene match: 22. Germline V gives CDR1 MGHRA, CDR2 YSYEKL. The CDR3 here is CASSHSKVDPREGTYTDTQYF. The CDR3 nucleotides read TGCGCCAGCAGCCACAGCAAGGTCGATCCCCGGGAGGGGACCTACACAGATACGCAGTATTTT.

V is TRBV2 and J is TRBJ2-1; 8 bases match TRBD2. The CDR3 runs to 15 residues. V gave up 3 bases and J gave up 2 bases; unmatched junction bases: 3. Per the germline V gene, CDR1 is SNHLY and CDR2 is FYNNEI. The CDR3 DNA follows: TGTGCCAGCAGTGACCCGGGGGGGGCCTACAATGAGCAGTTCTTC. Translation gives CASSDPGGAYNEQFF.

The chain uses TRBV28 and TRBJ2-7; D could derive from TRBD1 or TRBD2 (5 bases each). V dropped 5 bases and J dropped 2 bases, with 19 bases sitting between them. CDR3 length: 16 residues. Per the germline V gene, CDR1 is MDHEN and CDR2 is SYDVKM. The CDR3 reads CASSTFLRGSTYEQYF. DNA of the CDR3: TGTGCCAGCAGTACCTTCTTGAGGGGATCGACCTACGAGCAGTACTTC.

The chain joins TRBV7-8 to TRBJ2-7; TRBD1 is a possible D gene (6 bases). Germline V gene data show CDR1 as SGHVS and CDR2 as FQNEAQ. The CDR3 is made up of 15 amino acids. V lost 3 bases and J lost 1, with 13 bases in between. The CDR3 DNA follows: TGTGCCAGCAGCTTTTCAATAAGGGGGTCCTACGAGCAGTACTTC. Translating it yields CASSFSIRGSYEQYF. Drawing the rest from reference TRBV7-8 and TRBJ2-7, the complete variable domain is GAGVSQSPRYKVAKRGQDVALRCDPISGHVSLFWYQQALGQGPEFLTYFQNEAQLDKSGLPSDRFFAERPEGSVSTLKIQRTQQEDSAVYLCASSFSIRGSYEQYFGPGTRLTVT.

The gene calls are TRBV7-9 and TRBJ1-2, with a weak D call TRBD1 (6 bases). The germline V gene encodes CDR1 SEHNR and CDR2 FQNEAQ (reference sequence). CDR3 length: 16 residues. V lost 2 bases and J lost 4, with 17 bases in between. CDR3 region: CASSLPSTDSIYGYTF. CDR3 sequence (DNA): TGTGCCAGCAGCTTACCTAGCACGGACAGCATCTATGGCTACACCTTC.

This sequence joins TRBV6-5 and TRBJ2-3; TRBD2 matches at 7 bases. CDR1 MNHEY and CDR2 SVGAGI come from the germline V gene. With V trimmed by 1 base and J by 1 base, 11 bases remained unmatched. This CDR3 has 18 amino acids. CDR3 bases: TGTGCCAGCAGTTACTTCCCCCGGTCTAGCGGTCGCACAGATACGCAGTATTTT. Translated, it gives CASSYFPRSSGRTDTQYF.

V is TRBV5-1 and J is TRBJ2-7; the D call may be TRBD1 or TRBD2 (5 bases each). V shed 4 bases and J shed 1 base, with 18 bases lying between them. The CDR3 is 16 amino acids. Per the germline V gene, CDR1 is SGHRS and CDR2 is YFSETQ. CDR3 region: CASSLSRDGVSYEQYF. The CDR3 bases are TGCGCCAGCAGCCTCTCCCGGGACGGAGTATCCTACGAGCAGTACTTC. Together with reference TRBV5-1 and TRBJ2-7, the CDR3 gives the full variable domain: KAGVTQTPRYLIKTRGQQVTLSCSPISGHRSVSWYQQTPGQGLQFLFEYFSETQRNKGNFPGRFSGRQFSNSRSEMNVSTLELGDSALYLCASSLSRDGVSYEQYFGPGTRLTVT.

The chain joins TRBV28 to TRBJ2-1; 7 bases map to TRBD1. Germline-derived CDR1 and CDR2 are MDHEN and SYDVKM. The CDR3 length is 17 residues. With 4 bases clipped from V and 8 bases from J, the junction kept 17 bases outside the gene matches. The CDR3 nucleotides read TGTGCCAGCAGTTCTCTCCCGGCAGGGGGACATGGGGATGAGCAGTTCTTC. Amino acid sequence: CASSSLPAGGHGDEQFF.

This chain links TRBV7-9 with TRBJ2-7; D remains unclear. Germline V gene lookup returns CDR1 SEHNR and CDR2 FQNEAQ (reference sequence). The CDR3 contains 13 residues. V lost 5 bases and J 3 bases, leaving 11 bases between the germline ends. CDR3 in DNA: TGTGCCAGCAGCGATCGGGCCCTCTACGAGCAGTACTTC. This sequence encodes CASSDRALYEQYF. The entire variable domain, with the rest obtained from reference TRBV7-9 and TRBJ2-7, is as follows: DTGVSQNPRHKITKRGQNVTFRCDPISEHNRLYWYRQTLGQGPEFLTYFQNEAQLEKSRLLSDRFSAERPKGSFSTLEIQRTEQGDSAMYLCASSDRALYEQYFGPGTRLTVT.

This rearrangement joins TRBV4-1 to TRBJ2-1; 9 bases align to TRBD2. This CDR3 contains 17 residues. CDR1 and CDR2 (germline): MGHRA, YSYEKL. V was clipped by 4 bases and J by 3 bases; unmatched bases: 10. The CDR3 DNA follows: TGCGCCAGCAGCCCCCTCGGTAGCGGGGGAGACTACAATGAGCAGTTCTTC. Translation gives CASSPLGSGGDYNEQFF.

On this clonotype: The junction departs from germline at one end; a sequencing error may be responsible. This rearrangement joins TRBV6-5 to TRBJ2-1; tentatively, D is TRBD1 (5 bases). The CDR3 has 17 amino acids. Germline values: CDR1 MNHEY, CDR2 SVGAGI. The CDR3 coding sequence is TGTGCCAGCAGTTATGCTTCCCCAGGGAACGCCTACAATGAGCAGTCCTTC. It encodes CASSYASPGNAYNEQSF.

This chain connects TRBV16 to TRBJ1-1; perhaps TRBD1 as D (6 bases). V was cut by 1 base and J by 5 bases, with 11 bases left in between. The CDR3 is made up of 14 amino acids. The germline V gene has CDR1 KGHSY and CDR2 FQNENV. This chain's CDR3 is CASSQYGGGTEAFF. CDR3 bases: TGTGCCAGCAGCCAATATGGAGGGGGGACTGAAGCTTTCTTT.

The chain's CDR3 is CASTLAGGWHTGELFF. The CDR3 nucleotides read TGCGCCAGCACCCTAGCGGGGGGGTGGCACACCGGGGAGCTGTTTTTT. The V gene is TRBV5-1, the J gene TRBJ2-2, with 12 nucleotides matching TRBD2. CDR1 is SGHRS and CDR2 is YFSETQ in the germline V gene. V was pared by 6 bases and J by 3 bases, with 6 bases of the junction left unmatched. The CDR3 contains 16 residues.

The genes are TRBV12-5 and TRBJ2-7; TRBD1 matches at 8 bases. Germline trimming cut 7 bases from V and 0 bases from J; bases unmatched to any gene: 8. Germline V gene sequence: CDR1 LGHNT, CDR2 FRNRAP. This CDR3 is 15 amino acids long. The CDR3 spells CASAIGDRPSYEQYF. The CDR3 bases are TGTGCTAGTGCTATTGGGGACAGGCCCTCCTACGAGCAGTACTTC.

This CDR3 reads CASSASGRAPDTQYF. DNA for the CDR3: TGTGCCAGCAGTGCTAGCGGGAGGGCCCCAGATACGCAGTATTTT. This sequence joins TRBV6-5 and TRBJ2-3; 12 bases are a match to TRBD2. Trimming cost V 5 bases and J 4 bases; bases outside gene matches: 4. Germline lookup yields CDR1 MNHEY and CDR2 SVGAGI. The CDR3 is 15 residues long.

In this sample, this clonotype turned up once. The genes are TRBV28 and TRBJ2-1, with TRBD1 identical over 8 bases. The germline gives CDR1 MDHEN, CDR2 SYDVKM. This CDR3 spans 15 amino acids. With 3 bases clipped from V and 7 bases from J, the junction kept 8 bases outside the gene matches. The DNA of the CDR3 is TGTGCCAGCAGTTTCCCAACGACAGGGGTGAATGAGCAGTTCTTC. As protein: CASSFPTTGVNEQFF.

The CDR3 coding sequence is TGCGCCAGCAGCCAGGTCCTGAGGTTGGATGAGCAGTTCTTC. Its protein is CASSQVLRLDEQFF. V and J are TRBV4-1 and TRBJ2-1; no reliable D call. Trimming pared 3 bases from V and 8 bases from J, leaving 14 bases between. The CDR3 has 14 residues. CDR1 MGHRA and CDR2 YSYEKL come from the germline V gene.

This clonotype was detected only once. The chain has TRBV29-1 and TRBJ2-3; 9 nucleotides agree with TRBD2. Per the germline V gene, CDR1 is SQVTM and CDR2 is ANQGSEA. This CDR3 contains 13 residues. Germline trimming cut 7 bases from V and 2 bases from J; bases unmatched to any gene: 4. CDR3 in amino acids: CSALAGNTDTQYF. The CDR3 bases are TGCAGCGCCCTAGCGGGAAACACAGATACGCAGTATTTT.

The chain has TRBV19 and TRBJ2-3, with no clear D. The CDR3 consists of 14 residues. Germline-derived CDR1 and CDR2 are LNHDA and SQIVND (reference sequence). Between the trimmed V and J ends, which lost 3 bases and 5 bases, there was a span of 12 bases. CDR3 in DNA: TGTGCCAGTAGTATTATCGGACGCGGAGATACGCAGTATTTT. Translating it yields CASSIIGRGDTQYF. Using reference TRBV19 and TRBJ2-3 for the parts outside the CDR3, the full variable domain is DGGITQSPKYLFRKEGQNVTLSCEQNLNHDAMYWYRQDPGQGLRLIYYSQIVNDFQKGDIAEGYSVSREKKESFPLTVTSAQKNPTAFYLCASSIIGRGDTQYFGPGTRLTVL.

A note on this clonotype: The junction does not match germline at one end; this may be a read error. The genes are TRBV27 and TRBJ2-7; 7 bases align to TRBD2. Germline V gene lookup returns CDR1 MNHEY and CDR2 SMNVEV (reference sequence). The CDR3 extends over 16 amino acids. CDR3 nucleotide sequence: TGTGCCAGCGGTTTAGGAAGCGGGGATTTCCCCTACGAGCAGTACTTC. This sequence encodes CASGLGSGDFPYEQYF.

The CDR3 region has the DNA TGTGCCGGACCCAGCAGCCCCACAGATACGCAGTATTTT. Its protein is CAGPSSPTDTQYF. This sequence joins TRBV2 and TRBJ2-3; D call uncertain. The CDR3 has 13 residues. CDR1 SNHLY and CDR2 FYNNEI come from the germline V gene. Trimming removed 11 bases at V and 2 bases at J, with 14 bases between.

This clonotype was detected a few times. The gene calls are TRBV4-1 and TRBJ2-7; D call uncertain. CDR3 length: 15 residues. The V and J ends lost 0 bases and 2 bases respectively, with 11 bases between them. The germline V gene encodes CDR1 MGHRA and CDR2 YSYEKL. The CDR3, as DNA: TGCGCCAGCAGCCAAGATGGTAGGGCTCCCTACGAGCAGTACTTC. Translation: CASSQDGRAPYEQYF.

This chain uses TRBV19 with TRBJ2-7, with D perhaps given as TRBD1 or TRBD2 (5 bases each). Germline lookup yields CDR1 LNHDA and CDR2 SQIVND (reference sequence). This CDR3 contains 14 residues. V was pared by 3 bases and J by 3 bases, with 12 bases between. The CDR3: CASSIGTADYEQYF. DNA of the CDR3: TGTGCCAGTAGTATCGGGACGGCGGACTACGAGCAGTACTTC.